One sample yielded the 30 T cell receptor beta chains listed below, sequenced in a study of blood T cell repertoires in COVID-19. TCRdb's table, derived via immunoSEQ multiplex PCR, lists solely in-frame clones and lacks some. The table has over 95,000 clones, roughly 80% seen once. The specimen sequenced was peripheral blood. The receptors originated from a man aged 50 to 59 with acute or convalescent COVID-19.

The chain employs TRBV9 and TRBJ2-7; D call uncertain. Trimming cost V 0 bases and J 6 bases, with 10 bases left between them. The germline V gene has CDR1 SGDLS and CDR2 YYNGEE. This CDR3 contains 13 residues. CDR3 nucleotide sequence: TGTGCCAGCAGCGTAGATCCCGGGTCCGAGCAGTACTTC. This translates into CASSVDPGSEQYF. Full variable domain (outside the CDR3, taken from reference TRBV9 and TRBJ2-7): DSGVTQTPKHLITATGQRVTLRCSPRSGDLSVYWYQQSLDQGLQFLIQYYNGEERAKGNILERFSAQQFPDLHSELNLSSLELGDSALYFCASSVDPGSEQYFGPGTRLTVT.

This clone has more than one count but fewer than ten. The rearrangement links TRBV7-3 to TRBJ2-3; a possible D gene is TRBD2 (6 bases). The CDR3 spans 14 residues. CDR1 is SGHTA, CDR2 FQGTGA, per germline. V was pared by 4 bases and J by 2 bases, with 10 bases between. The CDR3 DNA reads TGTGCCAGCAGCTCCGGGGACTCCACAGATACGCAGTATTTT. Translation gives CASSSGDSTDTQYF.

A few counts support this clone. The rearrangement links TRBV6-1 to TRBJ1-1; D call uncertain. The CDR3 spans 16 residues. Germline values: CDR1 MNHNS, CDR2 SASEGT. V was cut by 2 bases and J by 0 bases, with 13 bases left in between. DNA for the CDR3: TGTGCCAGCAGTGAACTGTGGCAGGCCATGAACACTGAAGCTTTCTTT. Its translation: CASSELWQAMNTEAFF.

The chain has TRBV25-1 and TRBJ1-1; 7 bases match TRBD1. Germline V gene lookup returns CDR1 MGHDK and CDR2 SYGVNS. The CDR3 loop spans 15 amino acids. Losses at the gene ends were 7 bases for V and 1 base for J; bases not matched to a gene: 9. CDR3 protein: CASIPRTGGNTEAFF. CDR3 coding DNA: TGTGCCAGCATCCCGCGGACAGGCGGGAACACTGAAGCTTTCTTT.

The genes are TRBV14 and TRBJ1-1; no definite D call. Germline CDR1 reads SGHDN; CDR2 reads FVKESK. CDR3 size: 16 residues. V lost 1 base, J lost 4 bases, and 16 bases lay in between. CDR3 residues: CASSQVSDSSSTEAFF. The DNA of the CDR3 is TGTGCCAGCAGCCAAGTATCGGACTCTTCGAGCACTGAAGCTTTCTTT.

This clone occurred once. The chain combines TRBV24-1 with TRBJ1-2; TRBD1 matches 8 bases. J gave up 0 bases and V 5 bases, and 4 bases lay outside the gene matches. This CDR3 is built from 15 residues. The germline gives CDR1 KGHDR, CDR2 SFDVKD. The chain's CDR3 is CATSGGQGANYGYTF. CDR3 coding DNA: TGTGCCACCAGTGGCGGACAGGGAGCTAACTATGGCTACACCTTC.

Here the CDR3 DNA reads TGCGCCAGCAGCCCGGGACTACTTACCGGGGAGCTGTTTTTT. It encodes CASSPGLLTGELFF. This sequence joins TRBV5-1 and TRBJ2-2, with 7 nucleotides matching TRBD2. CDR3 size: 14 residues. J lost 5 bases, V lost 4 bases, and 5 bases had no gene match. CDR1 SGHRS and CDR2 YFSETQ come from the germline V gene.

The chain carries TRBV19 and TRBJ1-2, with D maybe TRBD1 (5 bases). V was trimmed by 7 bases and J by 4 bases, leaving 19 bases between them. This CDR3 is built from 15 residues. Per germline, CDR1 LNHDA and CDR2 SQIVND (reference sequence). The CDR3 reads CASNRDLSGGYGYTF. CDR3 DNA: TGTGCCAGTAACCGGGACTTGTCGGGGGGCTATGGCTACACCTTC.

The gene calls are TRBV5-4 and TRBJ1-2; the D gene is possibly TRBD1 (5 bases). This CDR3 is built from 14 residues. The germline V gene has CDR1 SGHNT and CDR2 YYREEE (reference sequence). The V and J ends lost 4 bases and 0 bases respectively, with 10 bases between them. The CDR3 sequence: CASSGPGANYGYTF. For the CDR3, the DNA is TGTGCCAGCAGCGGGCCGGGGGCTAACTATGGCTACACCTTC.

J is TRBJ1-4 and V is TRBV11-2; D call uncertain. The CDR3 consists of 14 residues. Germline loops: CDR1 SGHAT, CDR2 FQNNGV. Trimming pared 0 bases from V and 8 bases from J, leaving 10 bases between. DNA for the CDR3: TGTGCCAGCAGCTTAGAGGGAGGTTCCGAAAAACTGTTTTTT. Translated: CASSLEGGSEKLFF. The full variable domain, rest sourced from reference TRBV11-2 and TRBJ1-4, is EAGVAQSPRYKIIEKRQSVAFWCNPISGHATLYWYQQILGQGPKLLIQFQNNGVVDDSQLPKDRFSAERLKGVDSTLKIQPAKLEDSAVYLCASSLEGGSEKLFFGSGTQLSVL.

This chain links TRBV11-2 with TRBJ2-7; TRBD2 is a possible D gene (6 bases). V was shortened by 1 base and J by 6 bases, with 10 bases between the two germline ends. The CDR3 has 13 amino acids. Germline CDR1 is SGHAT and CDR2 is FQNNGV. The CDR3 coding sequence is TGTGCCAGCAGCTTAGTCGGCGGGGTCGAGCAGTACGTC. It yields the protein CASSLVGGVEQYV.

This clone was found once. The V gene is TRBV7-9, the J gene TRBJ1-3; no reliable D call. The CDR3 is 16 amino acids. The germline V gene has CDR1 SEHNR and CDR2 FQNEAQ (reference sequence). The V and J ends lost 2 bases and 0 bases respectively, with 11 bases between them. The DNA for the CDR3 is TGTGCCAGCAGCTTAAGTACACGGGGCTCTGGAAACACCATATATTTT. This translates into CASSLSTRGSGNTIYF.

The V and J genes are TRBV2 and TRBJ1-1, with 8 bases aligning to TRBD1. The CDR3 runs 14 residues. The germline V gene has CDR1 SNHLY and CDR2 FYNNEI. The V gene end was trimmed by 1 base and the J gene end by 3 bases; junction bases not matched to a gene: 1. The DNA for the CDR3 is TGTGCCAGCAGTGAAGGACAGGGGTACACTGAAGCTTTCTTT. Its translation: CASSEGQGYTEAFF.

The chain carries TRBV13 and TRBJ1-2, with a tentative D call TRBD1 (5 bases). Germline V lookup: CDR1 PRHDT, CDR2 FYEKMQ (reference sequence). V dropped 5 bases and J dropped 3 bases, with 19 bases sitting between them. The CDR3 runs to 16 residues. CDR3 loop: CASSLSPGTRDYGYTF. In DNA form, the CDR3 reads TGTGCCAGCAGCCTATCACCGGGGACTAGGGACTATGGCTACACCTTC.

This chain uses TRBV6-1 with TRBJ2-4, with TRBD1 identical over 7 bases. This CDR3 is 15 amino acids long. V dropped 2 bases and J dropped 9; count of bases not matched to a gene: 10. Germline assignment: CDR1 MNHNS and CDR2 SASEGT. CDR3 amino acids: CASSELRGLYGIQYF. The CDR3 region has the DNA TGTGCCAGCAGTGAATTGAGGGGGCTTTATGGCATTCAGTACTTC.

This clone was counted only a few times. The chain employs TRBV7-4 and TRBJ1-5; 9 bases map to TRBD1. The CDR3 length is 16 residues. From germline, CDR1 is SGHVT and CDR2 SQSDAQ. The ends lost 5 bases at V and 1 base at J; junction bases unmatched: 6. CDR3 nucleotide sequence: TGTGCCAGCAGCCCCGGGACAGGGTCGAGCAATCAGCCCCAGCATTTT. Encoded protein: CASSPGTGSSNQPQHF.

The chain carries TRBV11-2 and TRBJ1-2, with D unclear. The CDR3 is 13 amino acids. The ends were cut back, 2 bases at V and 8 bases at J, with 12 bases in the middle. Germline values: CDR1 SGHAT, CDR2 FQNNGV. The CDR3 DNA sequence: TGTGCCAGCAGCTTAAACGGGGTAGGAGGCTACACCTTC. Its translation: CASSLNGVGGYTF.

The CDR3 DNA reads as TGTGCCAGCAGTTTATCCTCCACAGGGCGGCGAAATCAGCCCCAGCATTTT. Translation gives CASSLSSTGRRNQPQHF. This chain joins TRBV28 and TRBJ1-5; perhaps TRBD1 as D (6 bases). CDR1 and CDR2 (germline): MDHEN, SYDVKM. Trimming left V 1 base short and J 4 bases short, with 17 bases between. This CDR3 has 17 residues.

The chain couples TRBV14 to TRBJ1-3, with D hard to call. CDR3 size: 15 residues. V dropped 0 bases and J dropped 4 bases, with 10 bases sitting between them. Germline V gene data show CDR1 as SGHDN and CDR2 as FVKESK. The CDR3 is CASSQDPRRGNTIYF. CDR3 DNA: TGTGCCAGCAGCCAAGATCCGCGGAGAGGAAACACCATATATTTT.

V gene TRBV28 combines with J gene TRBJ1-2; TRBD1 matches at 7 bases. The CDR3 runs 14 residues. CDR1 MDHEN and CDR2 SYDVKM come from the germline V gene. V lost 5 bases and J lost 5; bases outside the gene matches: 8. CDR3 sequence: CASSNDRETYGYTF. The CDR3 DNA reads as TGTGCCAGCAGTAATGACAGGGAGACATATGGCTACACCTTC.

The chain joins TRBV30 to TRBJ2-7; no clear D gene. Deletions cut 1 base from V and 2 bases from J, with 9 bases between. The germline V gene has CDR1 GTSNPN and CDR2 SVGIG (reference sequence). The CDR3 loop spans 13 amino acids. The DNA for the CDR3 is TGTGCCTGGAGTGCCGGCGGCACCTACGAGCAGTACTTC. Residues: CAWSAGGTYEQYF.

This chain uses TRBV2 with TRBJ2-2, with 7 bases that match TRBD1. V trimming: 5 bases; J trimming: 7 bases; junction bases outside the gene matches: 7. The CDR3 extends over 14 amino acids. Germline CDR1 is SNHLY and CDR2 is FYNNEI. The CDR3 is CASSLRQGGGELFF. Here the CDR3 DNA reads TGTGCCAGCAGTCTTCGACAGGGTGGCGGGGAGCTGTTTTTT.

V and J are TRBV30 and TRBJ2-7; D is possibly TRBD2 (6 bases). This CDR3 has 10 amino acids. The germline gives CDR1 GTSNPN, CDR2 SVGIG (reference sequence). The DNA of the CDR3 is TGTGCGACGGGGGACTACGAGCAGTACTTC. It codes for CATGDYEQYF.

The V and J genes are TRBV6-5 and TRBJ1-2; TRBD1 is a possible D gene (6 bases). The V gene lost 2 bases and the J gene lost 6 bases, with 13 bases spanning the gap. Germline CDR1 MNHEY, CDR2 SVGAGI. This CDR3 has 14 residues. The CDR3 DNA follows: TGTGCCAGCAGTTACCAGGGGTTGCTTAATGGCTACACCTTC. The encoded protein is CASSYQGLLNGYTF.

The V gene is TRBV6-5, the J gene TRBJ1-2; 10 bases agree with TRBD1. Germline-derived CDR1 and CDR2 are MNHEY and SVGAGI. The CDR3 is made up of 14 amino acids. The trim removed 6 bases at V and 1 base at J, leaving 2 bases unmatched. The CDR3 here is CASRGTGVNYGYTF. CDR3 DNA sequence: TGTGCCAGCAGGGGGACAGGGGTTAACTATGGCTACACCTTC.

The chain couples TRBV6-2 or TRBV6-3 to TRBJ1-2; D not certain. Germline CDR1 is MNHEY and CDR2 is SVGEGT. V was cut by 2 bases and J by 5 bases, with 6 bases left in between. This CDR3 has 12 amino acids. This CDR3 reads CASSYNGYGYTF. CDR3 DNA sequence: TGTGCCAGCAGTTACAACGGGTATGGCTACACCTTC.

J is TRBJ2-2 and V is TRBV7-6; a possible D gene is TRBD2 (6 bases). The V end lost 4 bases, the J end lost 11 bases, and 17 bases lay between the germline ends. This CDR3 has 14 residues. Germline V lookup: CDR1 SGHVS, CDR2 FNYEAQ. CDR3 bases: TGTGCCAGCAGCTCTACCGGGAGAGGACCCGAGCTGTTTTTT. It is translated as CASSSTGRGPELFF.

The chain is built from TRBV28 and TRBJ2-4, with D possibly being TRBD2 (6 bases). V shed 1 base and J shed 3 bases, with 25 bases lying between them. This CDR3 spans 20 amino acids. The germline V gene encodes CDR1 MDHEN and CDR2 SYDVKM. DNA of the CDR3: TGTGCCAGCAGTTTATCGTCCATCAGGGATACGCCGGGAGACAAAAACATTCAGTACTTC. It specifies CASSLSSIRDTPGDKNIQYF.

The chain joins TRBV5-1 to TRBJ2-3; 9 positions agree with TRBD2. J was trimmed by 2 bases and V by 4 bases; bases with no gene match: 8. The CDR3 totals 16 residues. Germline V lookup: CDR1 SGHRS, CDR2 YFSETQ. The CDR3 sequence is CASSRMLAGPTDTQYF. The CDR3 coding sequence is TGCGCCAGCAGCAGGATGCTAGCGGGGCCCACAGATACGCAGTATTTT.

This chain links TRBV19 with TRBJ2-4, with D perhaps matching TRBD2 (5 bases). CDR1 LNHDA and CDR2 SQIVND come from the germline V gene (reference sequence). CDR3 length: 13 residues. With 5 bases removed from V and 8 bases from J, the gap between germline ends came to 13 bases. In DNA, the CDR3 is TGTGCCAGTAGTCGTCACGGAGCGGACATTCAGTACTTC. Protein: CASSRHGADIQYF. Drawing the rest from reference TRBV19 and TRBJ2-4, the complete variable domain is DGGITQSPKYLFRKEGQNVTLSCEQNLNHDAMYWYRQDPGQGLRLIYYSQIVNDFQKGDIAEGYSVSREKKESFPLTVTSAQKNPTAFYLCASSRHGADIQYFGAGTRLSVL.